Below are 10 T cell receptor beta chains sequenced from a single sample in a study of T cell responses to AZD1222 COVID-19 vaccine. Sequencing used immunoSEQ multiplex PCR; TCRdb keeps in-frame clones, though not all of them. The table records 90,000 to 100,000 clones, 88% of them present only once. The sequencing used peripheral blood, collected 28 days after the second AZD1222 dose. The receptors here all came from an adult who received the AZD1222 COVID-19 vaccine.

This sequence joins TRBV7-2 and TRBJ2-2, with TRBD2 identical over 9 bases. Losses at the gene ends were 4 bases for V and 6 bases for J; bases not matched to a gene: 6. The germline V gene has CDR1 SGHTA and CDR2 FQGNSA. The CDR3 runs 15 residues. The CDR3 nucleotides are TGTGCCAGCAGCTCTAGCGGGACCCCGCCCGGGGAGCTGTTTTTT. It specifies CASSSSGTPPGELFF.

The rearrangement links TRBV10-3 to TRBJ2-3; TRBD2 agrees at 14 bases. This CDR3 is 15 amino acids long. From germline, CDR1 is ENHRY and CDR2 SYGVKD. Losses at the gene ends were 10 bases for V and 4 bases for J; bases not matched to a gene: 7. The CDR3 here is CASTTSGREADTQYF. The CDR3 DNA is TGTGCCAGCACGACTAGCGGGAGGGAAGCAGATACGCAGTATTTT.

The chain links TRBV6-5 to TRBJ2-7; 7 bases match TRBD1. J lost 1 base, V lost 2 bases, and 2 bases had no gene match. The length of the CDR3 is 14 residues. Germline V CDR1 and CDR2: MNHEY, SVGAGI. CDR3 DNA sequence: TGTGCCAGCAGTTACGACAGGGAATCCTACGAGCAGTACTTC. Its translation is CASSYDRESYEQYF.

Only a few counts were recorded for this clone. The DNA of the CDR3 is TGTGCCAGCAGTGGCAATCCCCCGCAAGAGACCCAGTACTTC. It specifies CASSGNPPQETQYF. The J gene is TRBJ2-5, the V gene TRBV2; D not resolved. Germline V lookup: CDR1 SNHLY, CDR2 FYNNEI. V was clipped by 4 bases and J by 2 bases, with 11 bases between them. The CDR3 is 14 residues long.

The chain uses TRBV19 and TRBJ2-1, with no clear D. Deletions cut 5 bases from V and 3 bases from J, with 8 bases between. CDR1 and CDR2 from the germline V gene are LNHDA and SQIVND (reference sequence). This CDR3 is built from 13 residues. The CDR3 bases are TGTGCCAGTAGTTCTTCGCTCTACAATGAGCAGTTCTTC. Translated: CASSSSLYNEQFF.

V and J are TRBV30 and TRBJ1-2; 7 nucleotides agree with TRBD1. Germline V gives CDR1 GTSNPN, CDR2 SVGIG (reference sequence). This CDR3 contains 12 residues. Losses at the gene ends were 4 bases for V and 4 bases for J; bases not matched to a gene: 3. CDR3 sequence reads: CAWTTGPYGYTF. The CDR3 DNA follows: TGTGCCTGGACGACAGGGCCCTATGGCTACACCTTC. Supplemented by reference TRBV30 and TRBJ1-2, the full variable domain reads SQTIHQWPATLVQPVGSPLSLECTVEGTSNPNLYWYRQAAGRGLQLLFYSVGIGQISSEVPQNLSASRPQDRQFILSSKKLLLSDSGFYLCAWTTGPYGYTFGSGTRLTVV.

The V call is TRBV4-1, the J call TRBJ2-7; no clear D gene. Germline V gene lookup returns CDR1 MGHRA and CDR2 YSYEKL. The CDR3 has 16 residues. Trimming left V 0 bases short and J 0 bases short, with 12 bases between. In nucleotides, the CDR3 is TGCGCCAGCAGCCAAGAGTCAAGCGTATCCTCCTACGAGCAGTACTTC. Its protein is CASSQESSVSSYEQYF.

The V and J genes are TRBV3-1 (or the pseudogene TRBV3-2) and TRBJ1-3; 10 bases match TRBD1. CDR3 size: 16 residues. Germline trimming cut 3 bases from V and 2 bases from J; bases unmatched to any gene: 4. Germline lookup yields CDR1 LGHDT and CDR2 YNNKEL (reference sequence). This chain's CDR3 is CASSQDRGTTGNTIYF. The CDR3 DNA reads TGTGCCAGCAGCCAGGACAGGGGGACGACTGGAAACACCATATATTTT.

The V and J genes are TRBV6-4 and TRBJ1-1, with D maybe TRBD1 (6 bases). Trimming removed 6 bases at V and 1 base at J, with 9 bases between. CDR1 and CDR2 (germline): MRHNA, SNTAGT. The CDR3 loop spans 13 amino acids. This chain's CDR3 is CASRQQGNTEAFF. The CDR3 DNA reads TGTGCCAGCAGGCAACAGGGGAACACTGAAGCTTTCTTT.

The rearrangement joins TRBV2 to TRBJ1-2; 7 bases line up with TRBD1. Germline V gene sequence: CDR1 SNHLY, CDR2 FYNNEI. This CDR3 region has 11 residues. V lost 4 bases to trimming and J lost 12 bases; unmatched junction nucleotides: 5. The CDR3 loop reads CASSVTGVDTF. CDR3 sequence (DNA): TGTGCCAGCAGTGTCACAGGGGTTGACACCTTC.